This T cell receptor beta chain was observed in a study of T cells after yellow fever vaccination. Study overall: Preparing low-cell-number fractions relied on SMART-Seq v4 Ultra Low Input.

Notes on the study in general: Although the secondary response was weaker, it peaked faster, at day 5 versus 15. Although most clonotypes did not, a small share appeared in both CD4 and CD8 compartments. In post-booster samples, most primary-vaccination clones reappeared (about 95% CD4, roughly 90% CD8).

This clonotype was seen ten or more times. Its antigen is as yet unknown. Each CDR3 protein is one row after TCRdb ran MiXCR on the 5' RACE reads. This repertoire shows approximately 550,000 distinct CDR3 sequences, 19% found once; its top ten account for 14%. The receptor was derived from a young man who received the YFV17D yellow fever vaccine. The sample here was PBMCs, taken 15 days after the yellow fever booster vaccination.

CDR3 residues: CASSPGREQYF. The DNA of the CDR3 is TGTGCCAGCAGCCCGGGGCGCGAGCAGTACTTC. The V and J genes are TRBV7-2 and TRBJ2-7, with D perhaps TRBD1 or TRBD2 (5 bases each). CDR1 is SGHTA, CDR2 FQGNSA, per germline. Trimming removed 5 bases from V and 6 bases from J, with 8 bases in between. The length of the CDR3 is 11 residues.